Listed here are 21 T cell receptor beta chains from one sample, sequenced in a study of neurological immune-mediated disorders. TCRdb analysed the 5' RACE reads with MiXCR anew, one entry per CDR3 protein. The table lists tens of thousands of distinct CDR3 sequences, about 4.4% of them singletons, with approximately 9.1% in the top ten. Sequencing was done on a sample of CD4+ T cells from blood. These receptor sequences come from a man between 18 and 35 years old in good health.

Ten or more counts support this clonotype. The chain links TRBV14 to TRBJ2-7; 7 positions agree with TRBD1. Germline values: CDR1 SGHDN, CDR2 FVKESK. The CDR3 runs 16 residues. The V segment lost 1 base and the J segment 0 bases; nucleotides outside the gene matches: 6. CDR3 sequence: CASSQVTGKGSYEQYF. DNA for the CDR3: TGTGCCAGCAGCCAAGTGACAGGGAAAGGCTCCTACGAGCAGTACTTC.

This clonotype was observed many times. This chain joins TRBV6-6 and TRBJ2-5, with D unclear. The CDR3 runs 13 residues. The V end was cut by 6 bases, the J end by 4 bases, with 12 bases between. The germline V gene has CDR1 MNHNY and CDR2 SVGAGI (reference sequence). CDR3 protein: CASSTSLGETQYF. Written as DNA, the CDR3 is TGTGCCAGCAGCACCTCGTTGGGAGAGACCCAGTACTTC.

This clonotype was seen ten or more times. The J gene is TRBJ2-5, the V gene TRBV5-1, with D uncertain. The CDR3 extends over 14 amino acids. CDR1 is SGHRS, CDR2 YFSETQ, per germline. V was shortened by 4 bases and J by 3 bases, with 13 bases between the two germline ends. CDR3 DNA: TGCGCCAGCAGCGGAAACTCGGGCGAAGAGACCCAGTACTTC. Residues: CASSGNSGEETQYF.

This clonotype was seen repeatedly, ten times or more. The CDR3 DNA reads as TGTGCCAGCACTAACCGCGACAGGGGTTACGAGCAGTACTTC. Its translation: CASTNRDRGYEQYF. The rearrangement uses TRBV6-6 and TRBJ2-7, with 8 bases identical to TRBD1. Unmatched junction bases numbered 9, after V lost 7 bases and J lost 4 bases. Germline lookup yields CDR1 MNHNY and CDR2 SVGAGI (reference sequence). The CDR3 sequence is 14 residues long.

As to this clonotype: A much larger clone sits a single nucleotide away, making a read error possible. V gene TRBV20-1 combines with J gene TRBJ1-2; D gene unclear. CDR1 and CDR2 from the germline V gene are DFQATT and SNEGSKA (reference sequence). V lost 6 bases to trimming and J lost 4 bases, with 18 bases between them. The CDR3 is 14 residues long. The CDR3 spells CSALPGAGIYGYTF. Here the CDR3 DNA reads TGCAGTGCCCTCCCCGGCGCGGGAATCTATGGCTACACCTTC.

This clonotype was observed at least ten times. The V gene is TRBV29-1, the J gene TRBJ2-7; 8 bases map to TRBD1. CDR1 is SQVTM and CDR2 is ANQGSEA in the germline V gene. The CDR3 consists of 14 residues. Trimming removed 4 bases from V and 6 bases from J; junction bases left unmatched: 11. CDR3 sequence reads: CSVGRPGGTGEQYF. For the CDR3, the DNA is TGCAGCGTTGGGCGCCCAGGGGGGACAGGCGAGCAGTACTTC.

This clonotype was observed at least ten times. The genes are TRBV20-1 and TRBJ1-2; a possible D gene is TRBD1 (5 bases). The CDR3 totals 14 residues. CDR1 and CDR2 from the germline V gene are DFQATT and SNEGSKA (reference sequence). The V end was cut by 3 bases, the J end by 7 bases, with 18 bases between. The CDR3 DNA reads as TGCAGTGCTAGTCATGGGACTAAAGGGGCTGGCTACACCTTC. This translates into CSASHGTKGAGYTF.

Ten or more counts support this clonotype. V gene TRBV5-1 combines with J gene TRBJ2-1, with a tentative D call TRBD1 (5 bases). The V and J ends lost 0 bases and 7 bases respectively, with 8 bases between them. CDR3 size: 13 residues. Germline CDR1 reads SGHRS; CDR2 reads YFSETQ. The CDR3 region has the DNA TGCGCCAGCAGCTTGGAAAGGGGTAATGAGCAGTTCTTC. Residues: CASSLERGNEQFF.

The sample holds many counts of this clonotype. The genes are TRBV10-3 and TRBJ1-4; 9 bases are shared with TRBD1. J gave up 0 bases and V 5 bases, and 4 bases lay outside the gene matches. The CDR3 has 16 amino acids. From germline, CDR1 is ENHRY and CDR2 SYGVKD. CDR3: CAISSGQGTTNEKLFF. CDR3 DNA sequence: TGTGCCATCAGTTCGGGACAGGGCACAACTAATGAAAAACTGTTTTTT.

This clonotype was seen at least ten times. The chain uses TRBV20-1 and TRBJ1-1; TRBD1 is a possible D gene (5 bases). CDR3 size: 12 residues. V lost 5 bases and J 4 bases, leaving 11 bases between the germline ends. CDR1 is DFQATT, CDR2 SNEGSKA, per germline (reference sequence). CDR3 sequence: CSACRQSTEAFF. Here the CDR3 DNA reads TGCAGTGCTTGCAGACAGTCCACTGAAGCTTTCTTT.

This clonotype has at least ten counts. J is TRBJ2-5 and V is TRBV20-1; possible D gene TRBD2, 6 bases. V lost 6 bases, J lost 0 bases, and 14 bases lay in between. Per germline, CDR1 DFQATT and CDR2 SNEGSKA (reference sequence). The CDR3 covers 14 residues. CDR3 DNA: TGCAGTGCCGGGAGTCCGGTGAACCAAGAGACCCAGTACTTC. This gives the protein CSAGSPVNQETQYF.

There are many counts of this clonotype. V is TRBV5-5 and J is TRBJ1-2; 7 positions match TRBD1. CDR1 and CDR2 from the germline V gene are SGHKS and YYEKEE (reference sequence). Trimming took 6 bases from V and 1 from J; bases not matched to a gene: 6. This CDR3 spans 14 amino acids. For the CDR3, the DNA is TGTGCCAGCAACTGGGGGACAGATAACTATGGCTACACCTTC. Protein product: CASNWGTDNYGYTF.

This clonotype was detected many times. V is TRBV7-2 and J is TRBJ1-6; no reliable D call. V lost 4 bases, J lost 9 bases, and 10 bases lay in between. The CDR3 extends over 13 amino acids. Germline CDR1 SGHTA, CDR2 FQGNSA. CDR3 coding DNA: TGTGCCAGCAGCTCCCTCGGCCGTTCACCCCTCCACTTT. This codes for CASSSLGRSPLHF.

This clonotype appeared many times. The rearrangement uses TRBV7-2 and TRBJ1-5, with 9 bases that match TRBD1. Trimming cost V 5 bases and J 6 bases; bases outside gene matches: 20. CDR3 length: 19 amino acids. Germline V CDR1 and CDR2: SGHTA, FQGNSA. The chain's CDR3 is CASSLWNPGQGRIRQPQHF. CDR3 sequence (DNA): TGTGCCAGCAGCCTCTGGAACCCTGGACAGGGGAGGATCCGTCAGCCCCAGCATTTT.

This clonotype came up many times. The rearrangement joins TRBV3-1 to TRBJ1-4, with D hard to call. Trimming took off 4 bases at V and 5 bases at J, with 2 bases between the two ends. The CDR3 covers 11 residues. CDR1 and CDR2 from the germline V gene are LGHDT and YNNKEL (reference sequence). The CDR3 loop is CASSLNEKLFF. In DNA form, the CDR3 reads TGTGCCAGCAGCCTAAATGAAAAACTGTTTTTT.

This clonotype was seen at least ten times. This chain uses TRBV5-1 with TRBJ2-5; possible D gene TRBD2, 6 bases. This CDR3 comprises 15 residues. V was trimmed by 1 base and J by 2 bases, leaving 12 bases between them. Germline CDR1 is SGHRS and CDR2 is YFSETQ. The chain's CDR3 is CASSLIPRDQETQYF. CDR3 nucleotides: TGCGCCAGCAGCTTGATTCCGCGGGATCAAGAGACCCAGTACTTC. The full variable domain, rest sourced from reference TRBV5-1 and TRBJ2-5, is KAGVTQTPRYLIKTRGQQVTLSCSPISGHRSVSWYQQTPGQGLQFLFEYFSETQRNKGNFPGRFSGRQFSNSRSEMNVSTLELGDSALYLCASSLIPRDQETQYFGPGTRLLVL.

This clonotype was recorded many times. J is TRBJ2-5 and V is TRBV5-6; D not resolved. Germline V CDR1 and CDR2: SGHDT, YYEEEE. The length of the CDR3 is 11 residues. The germline V and J ends were trimmed by 4 bases and 5 bases, with 6 bases remaining between them. The CDR3 DNA sequence: TGTGCCAGCAGCCTTAGGGAGACCCAGTACTTC. It encodes CASSLRETQYF.

This clonotype has ten or more counts. DNA for the CDR3: TGTGCCAGCAGCTTACCCCTTAAACTGGCGGAATCTAACTATGGCTACACCTTC. Its translation is CASSLPLKLAESNYGYTF. The chain employs TRBV5-6 and TRBJ1-2, with D unclear. The CDR3 runs 18 residues. Germline CDR1 reads SGHDT; CDR2 reads YYEEEE. V was trimmed by 2 bases and J by 0 bases, leaving 20 bases between them.

This clonotype came up many times. This chain uses TRBV6-2 or TRBV6-3 with TRBJ2-3; D not resolved. This CDR3 contains 15 residues. V shed 2 bases and J shed 0 bases, with 9 bases lying between them. The germline gives CDR1 MNHEY, CDR2 SVGEGT. The CDR3 DNA reads as TGTGCCAGCAGTTACGGGTCAGGTAGCACAGATACGCAGTATTTT. This translates into CASSYGSGSTDTQYF.

In this sample, this clonotype is medium-sized. The chain employs TRBV4-1 and TRBJ2-5; D perhaps matches TRBD1 (6 bases). Per the germline V gene, CDR1 is MGHRA and CDR2 is YSYEKL. This CDR3 is built from 15 residues. The V and J ends lost 4 bases and 5 bases respectively, with 17 bases between them. For the CDR3, the DNA is TGCGCCAGCAGCCCAGAGGACAGCCCGAGGGAGACCCAGTACTTC. Translating it yields CASSPEDSPRETQYF.

This clonotype was seen ten or more times. The rearrangement joins TRBV29-1 to TRBJ1-2, with a weak D call TRBD1 (5 bases). The CDR3 consists of 14 residues. The germline V gene has CDR1 SQVTM and CDR2 ANQGSEA. V gave up 0 bases and J gave up 4 bases, with 12 bases separating them. CDR3 sequence reads: CSVEDGAVPYGYTF. The CDR3 DNA reads as TGCAGCGTTGAAGATGGGGCGGTCCCCTATGGCTACACCTTC.